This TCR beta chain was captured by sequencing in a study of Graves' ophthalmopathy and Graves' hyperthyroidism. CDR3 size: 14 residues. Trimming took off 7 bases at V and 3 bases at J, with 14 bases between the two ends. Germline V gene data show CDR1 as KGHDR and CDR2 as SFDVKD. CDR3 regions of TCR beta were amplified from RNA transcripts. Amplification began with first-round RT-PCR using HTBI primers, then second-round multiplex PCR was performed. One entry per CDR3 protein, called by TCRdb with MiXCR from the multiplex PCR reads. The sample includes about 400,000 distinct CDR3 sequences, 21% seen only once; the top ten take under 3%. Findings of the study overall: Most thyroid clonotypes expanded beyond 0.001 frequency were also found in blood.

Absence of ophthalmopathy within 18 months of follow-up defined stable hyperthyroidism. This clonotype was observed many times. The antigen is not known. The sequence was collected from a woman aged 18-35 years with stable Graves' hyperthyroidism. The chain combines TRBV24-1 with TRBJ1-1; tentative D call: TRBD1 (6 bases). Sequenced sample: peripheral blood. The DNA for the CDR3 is TGTGCCACCAGGGGTGCAGGGGATGACACTGAAGCTTTCTTT. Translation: CATRGAGDDTEAFF.